The 25 T cell receptor beta chains listed next were all sequenced from one sample in a study of T cells in Graves' hyperthyroidism and ophthalmopathy. RNA transcripts served as the template for amplifying TCR beta CDR3 regions. Using the HTBI primer set, a first-round RT-PCR was run on the TCR CDR3. TCRdb reprocessed the multiplex PCR reads with MiXCR, giving one entry per CDR3 protein. The sample yields nearly 600,000 distinct CDR3 sequences, 14% seen once. Sequencing used blood. These receptors came from a woman in her late teens or twenties with Graves' ophthalmopathy.

CDR3 protein: CASSLVGSTYNEQFF. The CDR3 DNA reads TGCGCCAGCAGCTTGGTGGGGTCCACCTACAATGAGCAGTTCTTC. The chain carries TRBV5-1 and TRBJ2-1; D ambiguous. The CDR3 sequence is 15 residues long. V was cut by 0 bases and J by 2 bases, with 9 bases left in between. Germline CDR1 is SGHRS and CDR2 is YFSETQ.

This sequence joins TRBV2 and TRBJ2-2; TRBD2 is a possible D gene (5 bases). Germline CDR1 SNHLY, CDR2 FYNNEI. V was trimmed by 3 bases and J by 7 bases, leaving 15 bases between them. CDR3 length: 15 amino acids. CDR3 bases: TGTGCCAGCAGTGAGTACCTAGCTGGCGGCGGGGAGCTGTTTTTT. Its translation is CASSEYLAGGGELFF.

This clonotype showed up many times. This chain uses TRBV20-1 with TRBJ2-3; 7 bases fit TRBD2. V lost 2 bases and J lost 5; bases outside the gene matches: 10. The CDR3 spans 15 residues. Germline-derived CDR1 and CDR2 are DFQATT and SNEGSKA (reference sequence). The CDR3 bases are TGCAGTGCTAGAAAACTAGCGCGAACCGGAGATACGCAGTATTTT. Translating it yields CSARKLARTGDTQYF.

This clonotype was picked up many times. The V call is TRBV12-3 or TRBV12-4, the J call TRBJ2-3; D gene ambiguous. V dropped 4 bases and J dropped 6 bases, with 8 bases sitting between them. The length of the CDR3 is 12 residues. CDR3 sequence: CASSSGVDTQYF. In DNA form, the CDR3 reads TGTGCCAGCAGTTCTGGCGTCGATACGCAGTATTTT.

In this sample, this clonotype turned up once. One base away lies a much larger clone, so this may be a sequencing read error. The rearrangement uses TRBV24-1 and TRBJ1-2; 11 bases are shared with TRBD1. Per germline, CDR1 KGHDR and CDR2 SFDVKD. The CDR3 totals 15 residues. V trimming: 5 bases; J trimming: 3 bases; junction bases outside the gene matches: 4. The CDR3 spells CATSGPGQGDYGYTF. The CDR3 coding sequence is TGTGCCACCAGTGGCCCGGGACAGGGGGACTATGGCTACACCTTC.

Many counts were recorded for this clonotype. This chain connects TRBV28 to TRBJ2-3, with TRBD1 matching over 9 bases. The V and J ends lost 6 bases and 2 bases, in that order; junction bases with no gene match: 9. The germline V gene has CDR1 MDHEN and CDR2 SYDVKM. The CDR3 has 16 residues. CDR3 coding DNA: TGTGCCAGCAGAACCGGGACAGGGCGTATCACAGATACGCAGTATTTT. The encoded protein is CASRTGTGRITDTQYF.

V and J are TRBV2 and TRBJ1-6; 9 bases are a match to TRBD1. The CDR3 has 15 residues. CDR1 and CDR2 (germline): SNHLY, FYNNEI. Unmatched junction bases numbered 11, after V lost 10 bases and J lost 7 bases. CDR3 sequence reads: CANTGQGTWNSPLHF. The CDR3 bases are TGTGCCAACACCGGACAGGGGACATGGAATTCACCCCTCCACTTT.

This clonotype was seen ten or more times. The chain has TRBV7-6 and TRBJ2-1; TRBD1 matches 7 bases. Germline loops: CDR1 SGHVS, CDR2 FNYEAQ. After removal of 1 base from V and 0 bases from J, the junction contained 6 bases not matched to a gene. CDR3 length: 17 amino acids. The CDR3 bases are TGTGCCAGCAGCTTAGTTACGGACAGGAGCTCCTACAATGAGCAGTTCTTC. Translated, it gives CASSLVTDRSSYNEQFF.

This clonotype was counted at least ten times. The CDR3 nucleotides are TGTGCCAGCAGCTTAGCGGGGGGCGCGATGGGTGAAGCTTTCTTT. Translating gives CASSLAGGAMGEAFF. The chain uses TRBV7-3 and TRBJ1-1, with D possibly matching TRBD1 (6 bases). The CDR3 runs 15 residues. The germline V gene has CDR1 SGHTA and CDR2 FQGTGA. Trimming cost V 2 bases and J 7 bases, with 17 bases left between them.

This clonotype came up many times. The V and J genes are TRBV12-3 or TRBV12-4 and TRBJ2-7; the D is unclear. The CDR3 spans 13 residues. Trimming pared 6 bases from V and 1 base from J, leaving 10 bases between. The CDR3, as DNA: TGTGCCAGCAGCCTTGACCAATCCTACGAGCAGTACTTC. The encoded protein is CASSLDQSYEQYF.

This clonotype was detected ten times or more. CDR3 DNA sequence: TGTGCCAGCAGCTTAGAGTCTCTGGGGAGCTCCTACGAGCAGTACTTC. Translation gives CASSLESLGSSYEQYF. The rearrangement joins TRBV7-9 to TRBJ2-7; a weak D match, TRBD2 (5 bases). Germline V gene sequence: CDR1 SEHNR, CDR2 FQNEAQ (reference sequence). This CDR3 region has 16 residues. V lost 1 base and J 0 bases, leaving 13 bases between the germline ends.

There are many counts of this clonotype. The V and J genes are TRBV12-3 or TRBV12-4 and TRBJ2-1, with 13 bases that match TRBD2. The ends lost 8 bases at V and 8 bases at J; junction bases unmatched: 9. CDR3 length: 15 residues. CDR3: CASLRSGLAGDEQFF. CDR3 coding DNA: TGTGCCAGCCTTAGATCAGGACTAGCGGGAGATGAGCAGTTCTTC.

This clonotype was observed many times. The chain couples TRBV6-5 to TRBJ2-7; D is uncertain. Trimming removed 0 bases at V and 4 bases at J, with 16 bases between. Germline V gene lookup returns CDR1 MNHEY and CDR2 SVGAGI. This CDR3 comprises 16 residues. The CDR3 reads CASSYSPLRVRYEQYF. The DNA for the CDR3 is TGTGCCAGCAGTTACTCGCCCCTCCGTGTTCGGTACGAGCAGTACTTC.

This clonotype was seen a few times. The CDR3 loop reads CASSGGLEAYEQYF. The DNA for the CDR3 is TGTGCCAGCAGCGGGGGACTAGAGGCCTACGAGCAGTACTTC. The chain uses TRBV9 and TRBJ2-7; 8 bases align to TRBD2. The CDR3 consists of 14 residues. V lost 3 bases and J lost 2; bases outside the gene matches: 4. Germline V gene lookup returns CDR1 SGDLS and CDR2 YYNGEE.

The table lists this clonotype with many counts. The chain employs TRBV20-1 and TRBJ2-7, with D perhaps matching TRBD1 or TRBD2 (5 bases each). V was clipped by 3 bases and J by 1 base, with 7 bases between them. This CDR3 is built from 12 residues. Germline V gene sequence: CDR1 DFQATT, CDR2 SNEGSKA (reference sequence). DNA for the CDR3: TGCAGTGCTAGTGAGGGGTCCTACGAGCAGTACTTC. Its protein product is CSASEGSYEQYF.

This clonotype has at least ten counts. The chain has TRBV12-3 or TRBV12-4 and TRBJ2-3; no clear D gene. This CDR3 is built from 16 residues. Trimming left V 5 bases short and J 0 bases short, with 15 bases between. The CDR3 DNA reads TGTGCCAGCAGTCCCCCAAGTGGGATTAGCACAGATACGCAGTATTTT. Amino acid sequence: CASSPPSGISTDTQYF.

This chain uses TRBV29-1 with TRBJ1-3; D is uncertain. CDR1 is SQVTM, CDR2 ANQGSEA, per germline. V lost 1 base and J lost 4, with 8 bases in between. The CDR3 contains 13 residues. The CDR3 region is CSVEAGGGNTIYF. CDR3 DNA sequence: TGCAGCGTTGAAGCAGGAGGAGGAAACACCATATATTTT.

J is TRBJ2-5 and V is TRBV12-3 or TRBV12-4; tentative D call: TRBD2 (6 bases). This CDR3 is 15 amino acids long. Trimming removed 2 bases at V and 12 bases at J, with 22 bases between. CDR3: CASSLPSRGSLGEYF. DNA of the CDR3: TGTGCCAGCAGTTTACCGTCTCGGGGGTCCCTGGGGGAGTACTTC.

This clonotype has at least ten counts. This sequence joins TRBV2 and TRBJ1-1; the D is unclear. CDR3 length equals 13 residues. Per germline, CDR1 SNHLY and CDR2 FYNNEI. V lost 7 bases and J lost 1, with 10 bases in between. CDR3 coding DNA: TGTGCCAGCAAGAGGGAACCGAACACTGAAGCTTTCTTT. Encoded protein: CASKREPNTEAFF.

The table lists this clonotype with a few counts. The chain links TRBV24-1 to TRBJ1-2, with D unresolved. V gave up 5 bases and J gave up 8 bases, with 14 bases separating them. Looked up from germline, CDR1 is KGHDR and CDR2 is SFDVKD. The CDR3 runs 13 residues. The CDR3 coding sequence is TGTGCCACCAGTGGGTCAGATCCTAGAGGCTACACCTTC. It yields the protein CATSGSDPRGYTF.

This clonotype was picked up many times. The V and J genes are TRBV3-1 and TRBJ1-1, with 11 bases that match TRBD1. Germline CDR1 is LGHDT and CDR2 is YNNKEL (reference sequence). V shed 1 base, J shed 4 bases, and the junction held 5 bases outside the gene matches. There are 16 residues in the CDR3. The chain's CDR3 is CASSQGRTGGGTEAFF. CDR3 bases: TGTGCCAGCAGCCAAGGCCGGACAGGGGGCGGCACTGAAGCTTTCTTT.

This clonotype was counted at least ten times. The chain uses TRBV5-8 and TRBJ2-3; TRBD2 matches 12 bases. Germline CDR1 and CDR2: SGHTS and YDEGEE. The CDR3 has 18 amino acids. Germline trimming cut 4 bases from V and 0 bases from J; bases unmatched to any gene: 9. DNA for the CDR3: TGTGCCAGCAGCCCGGGACTAGCGGGTAATACTAGCACAGATACGCAGTATTTT. This sequence encodes CASSPGLAGNTSTDTQYF.

This clonotype was observed a handful of times. The chain joins TRBV12-3 or TRBV12-4 to TRBJ1-6; 9 nucleotides agree with TRBD1. The V segment lost 3 bases and the J segment 9 bases; nucleotides outside the gene matches: 3. CDR3 length: 14 residues. The CDR3: CASSLGDRVSPLHF. The CDR3 DNA is TGTGCCAGCAGTTTGGGGGACAGGGTTTCACCCCTCCACTTT.

This clonotype was detected many times. V gene TRBV9 combines with J gene TRBJ2-1, with a possible D match to TRBD1 (5 bases). CDR1 is SGDLS, CDR2 YYNGEE, per germline. The V end lost 2 bases, the J end lost 8 bases, and 17 bases lay between the germline ends. The CDR3 extends over 15 amino acids. The CDR3 coding sequence is TGTGCCAGCAGCGTCGAGGTCTCTGGGGCTCATGAGCAGTTCTTC. It specifies CASSVEVSGAHEQFF.

The V call is TRBV4-1, the J call TRBJ2-1; TRBD1 matches at 8 bases. Germline V gene sequence: CDR1 MGHRA, CDR2 YSYEKL. V lost 2 bases and J lost 6; bases outside the gene matches: 3. This CDR3 has 14 residues. CDR3 sequence reads: CASSQRTGPNEQFF. CDR3 sequence (DNA): TGCGCCAGCAGCCAACGGACAGGGCCCAATGAGCAGTTCTTC.